These T cell receptor beta chains were read from a single sample in a study of cytomegalovirus exposure and HLA in healthy donors. Sequencing was performed with immunoSEQ multiplex PCR; in TCRdb, only in-frame clones are kept and a portion is missing. This sample has about 160,000 clones, with around four fifths found just once. Sequencing used PBMCs. Every receptor here comes from a male donor in good health and CMV-seropositive. Each CDR3 is given with its conserved first and last residue. A D gene is named only where the DNA matches it firmly. Size is stated for part of the rows, as once, few or many counts, or as a class when the clone is expanded.

d_call: -; clone_size: -; j_call: TRBJ2-7; cdr3_length: 14; v_call: TRBV5-1; cdr3_aa: CASSPRQASYEQYF; cdr3_nt: TGCGCCAGCAGCCCGAGACAGGCTTCCTACGAGCAGTACTTC
d_call: -; clone_size: -; j_call: TRBJ2-3; cdr3_length: 14; v_call: TRBV4-2; cdr3_aa: CASSQVEGADTQYF; cdr3_nt: TGTGCCAGCAGCCAAGTAGAGGGGGCAGATACGCAGTATTTT
d_call: -; clone_size: -; j_call: TRBJ1-5; cdr3_length: 15; v_call: TRBV19; cdr3_aa: CASSPEGGGGRPQHF; cdr3_nt: TGTGCCAGTAGTCCCGAGGGAGGGGGGGGTCGGCCCCAGCATTTT
d_call: TRBD2; clone_size: -; j_call: TRBJ2-1; cdr3_length: 16; v_call: TRBV5-1; cdr3_aa: CASSLAGLAESNEQFF; cdr3_nt: TGCGCCAGCAGCTTGGCCGGACTAGCAGAGAGCAATGAGCAGTTCTTC
d_call: -; clone_size: -; j_call: TRBJ2-1; cdr3_length: 14; v_call: TRBV5-4; cdr3_aa: CASSLTNAYNEQFF; cdr3_nt: TGTGCCAGCAGCTTGACTAACGCCTACAATGAGCAGTTCTTC
d_call: TRBD1; clone_size: -; j_call: TRBJ2-7; cdr3_length: 17; v_call: TRBV4-3; cdr3_aa: CASSQERAGTGADEQYF; cdr3_nt: TGCGCCAGCAGCCAAGAAAGGGCCGGGACAGGGGCCGACGAGCAGTACTTC
d_call: TRBD2; clone_size: -; j_call: TRBJ2-7; cdr3_length: 14; v_call: TRBV19; cdr3_aa: CASSTGGFSYEQYF; cdr3_nt: TGTGCCAGTAGTACGGGGGGTTTCTCCTACGAGCAGTACTTC
d_call: -; clone_size: -; j_call: TRBJ2-5; cdr3_length: 13; v_call: TRBV2; cdr3_aa: CASSERPRETQYF; cdr3_nt: TGTGCCAGCAGTGAACGTCCGAGGGAGACCCAGTACTTC
d_call: -; clone_size: -; j_call: TRBJ2-7; cdr3_length: 15; v_call: TRBV15; cdr3_aa: CATSRDLGGLEEQYF; cdr3_nt: TGTGCCACCAGCAGAGATCTGGGAGGTTTGGAGGAGCAGTACTTC
d_call: -; clone_size: -; j_call: TRBJ2-5; cdr3_length: 16; v_call: TRBV5-1; cdr3_aa: CASSLAIRDRGETQYF; cdr3_nt: TGCGCCAGCAGCTTGGCCATAAGGGATCGGGGAGAGACCCAGTACTTC
d_call: TRBD2; clone_size: -; j_call: TRBJ2-7; cdr3_length: 16; v_call: TRBV7-9; cdr3_aa: CSSSLGLGLAGGEQYF; cdr3_nt: TGTTCCAGCAGCTTGGGGTTGGGACTAGCGGGGGGAGAGCAGTACTTC
d_call: TRBD1; clone_size: -; j_call: TRBJ1-1; cdr3_length: 15; v_call: TRBV19; cdr3_aa: CASSGRQGRNTEAFF; cdr3_nt: TGTGCCAGTAGTGGCCGACAGGGCAGGAACACTGAAGCTTTCTTT
d_call: -; clone_size: once; j_call: TRBJ2-5; cdr3_length: 13; v_call: TRBV25-1; cdr3_aa: CASSDPGRETQYF; cdr3_nt: TGTGCCAGCAGTGATCCAGGGAGGGAGACCCAGTACTTC
d_call: TRBD2; clone_size: -; j_call: TRBJ2-3; cdr3_length: 21; v_call: TRBV2; cdr3_aa: CASSASGTSGGLMRGTDTQYF; cdr3_nt: TGTGCCAGCAGTGCGAGCGGGACTAGCGGGGGGTTAATGCGCGGCACAGATACGCAGTATTTT
d_call: -; clone_size: few; j_call: TRBJ2-2; cdr3_length: 16; v_call: TRBV6-5; cdr3_aa: CASSYFSGIDTGELFF; cdr3_nt: TGTGCCAGCAGTTACTTCTCAGGGATCGACACCGGGGAGCTGTTTTTT
d_call: TRBD2; clone_size: -; j_call: TRBJ2-7; cdr3_length: 14; v_call: TRBV7-2; cdr3_aa: CASSFWEGSYEQYF; cdr3_nt: TGTGCCAGCAGCTTTTGGGAGGGGAGCTACGAGCAGTACTTC
d_call: -; clone_size: -; j_call: TRBJ1-1; cdr3_length: 13; v_call: TRBV7-6; cdr3_aa: CASSLGGGTEAFF; cdr3_nt: TGTGCCAGCAGCTTAGGGGGGGGGACTGAAGCTTTCTTT
d_call: -; clone_size: -; j_call: TRBJ1-6; cdr3_length: 16; v_call: TRBV11-2; cdr3_aa: CASSLEYPGSNSPLHF; cdr3_nt: TGTGCCAGCAGCTTAGAGTATCCAGGGTCGAATTCACCCCTCCACTTT
d_call: -; clone_size: once; j_call: TRBJ2-2; cdr3_length: 13; v_call: TRBV6-6; cdr3_aa: CASNSVTTGELFF; cdr3_nt: TGTGCCAGCAATTCGGTGACTACCGGGGAGCTGTTTTTT
d_call: -; clone_size: few; j_call: TRBJ1-2; cdr3_length: 15; v_call: TRBV6-5; cdr3_aa: CASSYSTDSYYGYTF; cdr3_nt: TGTGCCAGCAGTTACTCAACAGATTCCTACTATGGCTACACCTTC
d_call: TRBD1; clone_size: -; j_call: TRBJ2-5; cdr3_length: 18; v_call: TRBV19; cdr3_aa: CASSIRRSGGGPMETQYF; cdr3_nt: TGTGCCAGTAGTATCCGGCGGTCAGGGGGCGGCCCTATGGAGACCCAGTACTTC
d_call: TRBD2; clone_size: -; j_call: TRBJ2-7; cdr3_length: 16; v_call: TRBV9; cdr3_aa: CASSPTTSGPVHEQYF; cdr3_nt: TGTGCCAGCAGCCCCACGACTAGCGGGCCCGTCCACGAGCAGTACTTC
d_call: TRBD1; clone_size: once; j_call: TRBJ1-1; cdr3_length: 14; v_call: TRBV29-1; cdr3_aa: CSVHRGVIGTEAFF; cdr3_nt: TGCAGCGTTCACAGGGGTGTGATAGGCACTGAAGCTTTCTTT
d_call: -; clone_size: -; j_call: TRBJ1-6; cdr3_length: 19; v_call: TRBV1; cdr3_aa: CTSSQPSPEGGPRNSPLHF; cdr3_nt: TGCACCAGCAGCCAACCCTCCCCGGAGGGGGGGCCGAGGAATTCACCCCTCCACTTT
d_call: TRBD1; clone_size: -; j_call: TRBJ2-7; cdr3_length: 13; v_call: TRBV30; cdr3_aa: CAWSLTSRGEQYF; cdr3_nt: TGTGCCTGGAGTCTAACTTCCAGGGGGGAGCAGTACTTC